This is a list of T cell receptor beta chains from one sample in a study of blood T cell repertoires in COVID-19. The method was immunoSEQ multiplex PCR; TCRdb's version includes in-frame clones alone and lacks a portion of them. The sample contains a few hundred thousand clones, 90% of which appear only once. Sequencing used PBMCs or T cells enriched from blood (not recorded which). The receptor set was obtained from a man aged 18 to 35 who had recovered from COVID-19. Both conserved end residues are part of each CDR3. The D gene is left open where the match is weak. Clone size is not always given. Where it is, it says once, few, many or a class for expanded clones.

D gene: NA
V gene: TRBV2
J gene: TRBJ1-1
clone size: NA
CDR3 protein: CASRDSSFNTEAFF
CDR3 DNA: TGTGCCAGCAGAGACAGCTCGTTTAACACTGAAGCTTTCTTT

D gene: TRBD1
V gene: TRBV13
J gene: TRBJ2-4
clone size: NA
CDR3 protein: CASSATGEVAKNIQYF
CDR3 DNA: TGTGCCAGCAGCGCTACAGGGGAAGTGGCCAAAAACATTCAGTACTTC

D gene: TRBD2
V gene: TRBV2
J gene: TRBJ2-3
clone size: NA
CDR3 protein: CASNPRRGGTDTQYF
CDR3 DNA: TGTGCCAGCAACCCCCGGCGGGGGGGCACAGATACGCAGTATTTT

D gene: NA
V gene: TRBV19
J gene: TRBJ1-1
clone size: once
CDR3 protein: CASRAMLGQPNTEAFF
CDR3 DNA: TGTGCCAGTAGGGCGATGCTAGGACAGCCCAACACTGAAGCTTTCTTT

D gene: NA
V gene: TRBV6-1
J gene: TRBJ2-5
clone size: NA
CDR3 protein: CASSEMTDQETQYF
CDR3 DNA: TGTGCCAGCAGTGAAATGACAGACCAAGAGACCCAGTACTTC

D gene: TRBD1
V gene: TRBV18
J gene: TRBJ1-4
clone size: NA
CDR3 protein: CASSPRQGAEKLFF
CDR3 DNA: TGTGCCAGCTCCCCACGACAGGGGGCTGAAAAACTGTTTTTT

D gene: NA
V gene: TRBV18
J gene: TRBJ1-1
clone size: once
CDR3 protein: CASSPSGDTEAFF
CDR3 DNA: TGTGCCAGCTCACCATCCGGGGACACTGAAGCTTTCTTT

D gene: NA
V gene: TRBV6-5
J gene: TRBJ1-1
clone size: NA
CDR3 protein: CASRSGARATEAFF
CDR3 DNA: TGTGCCAGCAGATCAGGGGCCCGGGCCACTGAAGCTTTCTTT

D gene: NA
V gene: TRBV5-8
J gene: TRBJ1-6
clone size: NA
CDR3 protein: CASRRGQVNSPLHF
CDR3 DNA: TGTGCCAGCAGACGAGGACAAGTTAATTCACCCCTCCACTTT

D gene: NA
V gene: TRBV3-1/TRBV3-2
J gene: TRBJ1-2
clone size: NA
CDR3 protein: CASSQGPRSYGYTF
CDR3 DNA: TGTGCCAGCAGCCAAGGCCCTCGTAGCTATGGCTACACCTTC

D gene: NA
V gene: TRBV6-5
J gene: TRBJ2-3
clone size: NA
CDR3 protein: CATRSRSSTDTQYF
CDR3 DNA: TGTGCCACCCGTTCGCGGAGTAGCACAGATACGCAGTATTTT

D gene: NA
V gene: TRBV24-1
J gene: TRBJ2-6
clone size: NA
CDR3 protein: CATMSSGANVLTF
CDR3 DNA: TGTGCCACCATGTCGTCTGGGGCCAACGTCCTGACTTTC

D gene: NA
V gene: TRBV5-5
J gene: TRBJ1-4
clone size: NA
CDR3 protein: CASSLVGADEKLFF
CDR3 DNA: TGTGCCAGCAGCTTGGTAGGGGCTGATGAAAAACTGTTTTTT

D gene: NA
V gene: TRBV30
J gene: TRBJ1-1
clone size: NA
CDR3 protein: CACRGSNTEAFF
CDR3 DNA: TGTGCCTGCCGGGGTTCGAACACTGAAGCTTTCTTT

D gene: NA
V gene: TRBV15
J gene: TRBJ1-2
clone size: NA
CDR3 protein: CATSGGNAMAYTF
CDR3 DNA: TGTGCCACCAGCGGGGGGAATGCTATGGCCTACACCTTC

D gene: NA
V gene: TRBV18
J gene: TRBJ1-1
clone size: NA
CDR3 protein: CASSPPGRGGDTEAFF
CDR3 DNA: TGTGCCAGCTCACCACCGGGGAGGGGAGGGGACACTGAAGCTTTCTTT

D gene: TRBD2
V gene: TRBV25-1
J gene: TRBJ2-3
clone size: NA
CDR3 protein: CASSGPGLGSTDTQYF
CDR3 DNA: TGTGCCAGCAGTGGGCCGGGACTAGGGAGCACAGATACGCAGTATTTT

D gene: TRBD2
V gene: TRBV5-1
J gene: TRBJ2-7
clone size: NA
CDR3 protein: CASSLGLAGDPPRHEQYF
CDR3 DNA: TGCGCCAGCAGCTTGGGACTAGCGGGGGACCCCCCGAGGCACGAGCAGTACTTC

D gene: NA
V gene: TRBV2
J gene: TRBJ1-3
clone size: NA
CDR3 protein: CASSWVRSSGNTIYF
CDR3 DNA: TGTGCCAGCAGTTGGGTCAGGTCCTCTGGAAACACCATATATTTT

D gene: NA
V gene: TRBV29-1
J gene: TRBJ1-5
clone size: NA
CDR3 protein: CSVAGVGQPQHF
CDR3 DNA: TGCAGCGTTGCGGGGGTCGGGCAGCCCCAGCATTTT

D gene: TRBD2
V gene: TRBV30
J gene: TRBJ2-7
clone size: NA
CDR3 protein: CAWGTTYEQYF
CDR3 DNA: TGTGCCTGGGGGACTACCTACGAGCAGTACTTC

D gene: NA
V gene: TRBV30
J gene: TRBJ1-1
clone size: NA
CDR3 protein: CAWSGQTAYREAFF
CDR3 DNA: TGTGCCTGGAGCGGCCAGACAGCCTATCGAGAAGCTTTCTTT

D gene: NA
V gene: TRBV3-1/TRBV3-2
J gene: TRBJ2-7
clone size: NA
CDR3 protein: CASSQGEALHSYEQYF
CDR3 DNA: TGTGCCAGCAGCCAAGGAGAGGCCTTACATTCCTACGAGCAGTACTTC

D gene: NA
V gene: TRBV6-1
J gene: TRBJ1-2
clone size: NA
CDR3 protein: CASSEASARAYGYTF
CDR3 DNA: TGTGCCAGCAGTGAAGCTTCTGCCAGGGCCTATGGCTACACCTTC

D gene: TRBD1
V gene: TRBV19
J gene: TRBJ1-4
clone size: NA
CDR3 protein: CASSVPTGVPTNEKLFF
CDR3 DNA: TGTGCCAGTAGTGTCCCAACAGGGGTTCCAACTAATGAAAAACTGTTTTTT

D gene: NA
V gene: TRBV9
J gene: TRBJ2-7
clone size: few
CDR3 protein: CASSVTDSYEQYF
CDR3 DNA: TGTGCCAGCAGCGTTACAGATTCCTACGAGCAGTACTTC

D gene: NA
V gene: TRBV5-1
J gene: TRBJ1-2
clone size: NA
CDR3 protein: CASSFLESNYGYTF
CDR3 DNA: TGCGCCAGCAGCTTCCTCGAGTCCAACTATGGCTACACCTTC

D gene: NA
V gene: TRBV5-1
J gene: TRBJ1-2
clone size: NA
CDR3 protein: CASSPSQGPYGYTF
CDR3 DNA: TGCGCCAGCAGCCCAAGCCAGGGTCCCTATGGCTACACCTTC

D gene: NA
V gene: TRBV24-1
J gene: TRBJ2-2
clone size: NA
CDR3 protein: CATSGLSGQRNTGELFF
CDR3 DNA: TGTGCCACCAGTGGCCTGTCAGGGCAGAGGAACACCGGGGAGCTGTTTTTT

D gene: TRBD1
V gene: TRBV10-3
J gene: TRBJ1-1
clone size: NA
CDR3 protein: CAIRNGTDPGPFF
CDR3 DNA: TGTGCCATCAGGAACGGGACAGACCCTGGGCCTTTCTTT